The following is a T cell receptor (beta chain) sequence with its context. The sample belongs to a study of technical replicates of blood from several donors. Data came from immunoSEQ multiplex PCR; TCRdb stores just in-frame clones and leaves some out. The table lists tens of thousands of clones, around nine tenths of them singletons. Per the germline V gene, CDR1 is LGHNT and CDR2 is FRNRAP. CDR3 length equals 14 residues. The ends lost 3 bases at V and 7 bases at J; junction bases unmatched: 3. This receptor was identified in a human donor in good health. Material for sequencing was T cells isolated from PBMCs. The chain recombines TRBV12-5 with TRBJ2-2, with 9 nucleotides matching TRBD2. The CDR3 DNA reads TGTGCTAGTGGTTTATTACTAGCGGGCGGGGAGCTGTTTTTT. Encoded protein: CASGLLLAGGELFF.